This T cell receptor (beta chain) was captured by sequencing in a study of STAT3 mutations in large granular lymphocyte leukemia. General study results and limits: All newly emerging clones after therapy were STAT3 wild type. In T-cell large granular lymphocyte leukemia, about half of patients showed multiple immunodominant subclonotypes.

The ends were cut back, 5 bases at V and 3 bases at J, with 20 bases in the middle. Germline CDR1 reads SGHTA; CDR2 reads FQGNSA. The CDR3 extends over 16 amino acids. Details on this clone: Its antigen is unknown.

Assay used: immunoSEQ multiplex PCR; TCRdb lists only in-frame clones, some missing. Here the sample spans 17,000 or so clones, about 90% being singletons. Material for sequencing was peripheral blood mononuclear cells. The J gene is TRBJ2-7, the V gene TRBV7-2; TRBD2 is a possible D gene (6 bases). The sequence came from a man aged 55-75 years with T-cell large granular lymphocyte leukemia. Some clones in this sample may be carry-over from other donors' samples. The CDR3 reads CASSLLGAGSNYEQYF. The DNA for the CDR3 is TGTGCCAGCAGCCTGCTTGGGGCGGGGTCGAACTACGAGCAGTACTTC.